This record covers a single TCR beta chain. This receptor's antigen is unknown. Base qualities are not at hand, and no much larger clone is one base apart. The cohort comprised more than 550 healthy bone marrow donors. All cohort members were sampled while nominally healthy, although unrecorded immune exposures were likely present. The donor tested CMV seronegative, placing the donor among the approximately 400 seronegative members of the cohort. A peripheral blood sample was provided by each donor, and peripheral blood mononuclear cells were used for TCR beta sequencing. The Qiagen DNeasy Blood Extraction Kit was used to extract genomic DNA from the blood cell samples. This specimen belongs to a study of cytomegalovirus exposure and HLA in healthy donors (dated by TCRdb to about 2017). Background on the whole study: An earlier analysis of roughly 630 of the donors reported approximately 270 Gb of sequence data and 120 million or so unique TCR beta sequences from 190 million or so T cells. The T cell repertoires of 666 subjects were profiled by immunosequencing and related to cytomegalovirus serostatus. The genetic ancestry cluster associated with self-reported Caucasian donors included 70% to 85% of the 398 genotyped donors. A later analysis re-analyzed previously published TCR beta repertoires from 600 to 850 donors and added high-resolution HLA genotyping to study TCR occurrence patterns. To decide whether each TCR beta V gene segment behaved as functional or pseudogenic, an earlier analysis of over 500 of the donors relied on high-throughput TCR beta sequencing. Typing coverage differed by locus: A, B, C, DRB1 and DQB1 were typed in about 620-640 donors, DQA1 in approximately 520, DPA1 in around 610, and DPB1 in around 440. Four to six DR-DQ haplotypes were handled as single units for association and clustering because linkage in the cohort was strong. Alongside the repertoire data, information on donor age, sex, ethnicity and CMV serostatus was compiled. A later genetic analysis took genome-wide SNP genotypes for about three fifths of the roughly 670 donors and used that subset as a discovery cohort. Class I and class II HLA loci were covered by the typing at four-digit resolution. A separate validation cohort of over 95 different subjects was used in addition to the roughly 670-subject first cohort. About 320 gigabases of sequencing data and approximately 93 million unique TCR sequences were included in an early release covering under 650 HLA-typed donors. All discovery cohort repertoires had been generated on a single sequencing platform. Rather than using new phenotypic data, the later analysis identified candidate immune exposures from TCR beta sequences and from how often those sequences occurred across donors. The study was designed to test whether signatures of past pathogen exposure could be identified by cataloging public T cell receptors. To predict cytomegalovirus infection status, the study brought together high-throughput TCR immunosequencing, statistical association of individual TCRs with disease status, and machine learning. Across about 380 genotyped donors of the cohort, an average of 235,054 unique TCR beta nucleotide sequences per donor were sequenced, and 15% to 20% of those sequences were non-productive.

Libraries were built with the immunoSEQ multiplex PCR assay. For the multiplex PCR, a mixture combining 60 forward primers for TCR Vbeta segments and 13 reverse primers for TCR Jbeta segments was used. A multiplex PCR assay on genomic DNA amplified the CDR3 region of rearranged TCR beta genes. The Illumina HiSeq System was used to sequence the amplified TCR beta libraries as 87-base-pair reads. As for the authors' bioinformatics: A later analysis counted 65 million to 90 million unique TCR beta chains across the 600 to 850 repertoires, and approximately 11 million of these chains were shared by at least two donors. Raw reads were error-corrected and collapsed into unique sequences by a nearest-neighbor algorithm in which closely related sequences were merged to remove PCR and sequencing errors. Alignment of CDR3 sequences to IMGT reference sequences was used to assign V, D and J gene segments. Each retained sequence needed at least a six-nucleotide match to both a V gene segment and a J gene segment. Rearrangements were called productive when the CDR3 lacked stop codons and stayed in frame with V and J; all others were non-productive. CDR3 was defined by IMGT convention, running from the second conserved V-encoded cysteine to the conserved J-encoded phenylalanine. The earlier analysis of 500 to 650 of the donors excluded any sequence lacking an unambiguous match to a single V gene segment. In an earlier analysis of some 590 of the donors, V segments were called functional above 56.7% productive rearrangements and were called segregating when the between-donor standard deviation exceeded 5%. A statistical classification framework was built to diagnose cytomegalovirus status from the catalog of TCR beta chain sequences. In a later analysis, TCR nucleotide sequences were compared against IMGT/GENE-DB human TR gene sequences so that V and J genes could be assigned. The TCRdist pipeline was used in a later analysis to assign CDR3 sequences and most-parsimonious VDJ recombination scenarios. A later analysis defined each TCR beta chain by its CDR3 amino acid sequence plus V-gene family, and excluded reads lacking a unique V-gene family. A later analysis removed several hundred highly shared, low-generation-probability nucleotide sequences to deal with suspected cross-contamination and a sequencing artifact. A later analysis calculated a clonal expansion index for each public chain from normalized within-repertoire ranks of inferred template counts. A later analysis computed generation probabilities with a VDJ recombination model fitted to out-of-frame rearrangements, and checked the results against IGoR. In a later analysis, hypergeometric tests were used to score TCR-TCR, TCR-HLA and TCR-CMV co-occurrence, with a repertoire-size bias correction applied to TCR pairs. In a later analysis, false discovery rates were estimated by permuting HLA or CMV assignments 20 times. A later analysis grouped co-occurring TCRs with DBSCAN, adding TCRdist sequence similarity when clustering within HLA-allele-positive subsets. Repertoires with fewer than 30,000 or more than 120,000 public chains were left out of co-occurrence clustering, as were about 5 repertoires with anomalous nucleotide sharing. TCRdb limited this immuneACCESS table to in-frame rearrangements with V and J called. A share of clones is missing; checked studies link under half to unresolved V genes, and the rest is unexplained. V, J and clone size reflect that table, while D and trimming were determined from the DNA. Counted in this sample were around 200,000 clones; roughly four fifths of them appeared once. The top ten clones comprise 0.58% of the sample.

The germline V gene specifies MDHEN as CDR1 and SYDVKM as CDR2. V is shortened by 2 bases, J by 5 bases, and the region joining them spans 12 bases. The CDR3 holds 14 amino acids from the cysteine to the phenylalanine. The sequence is cut down to CDR3 DNA, 42 bases in frame from base 1. Summary of the overall study and its limitations: Because counts were too low, around 18 rarely observed V segments, including chromosome 9 orphons, were left out of the earlier analysis of approximately 500 of the donors. Compared with equally common non-associated chains, HLA-associated TCR beta chains in a later analysis were more clonally expanded and had lower generation probabilities. Several of the top co-occurrence clusters appeared to be linked to parvovirus B19, influenza, CMV and Epstein-Barr virus, according to a later analysis. At a false discovery rate of 0.05, a later analysis linked fewer than 20,000 TCR beta sequences to specific HLA alleles. The authors suggested that the approach could potentially be generalized to other disease states and immunological phenotypes. The sequencing pipeline was judged likely to have produced a cluster of highly shared sequence variants as a technical artifact. According to a later analysis, most CMV-associated TCR beta chains appeared to be HLA-restricted, and the HLA associations seemed to be driven largely by CMV exposure. Compared with the approximately 700-donor mean, donors in an Asian-associated ancestry cluster had fewer N-insertions in productive TCRs, according to a later genetic analysis. Most TCR sequences were seen in very few donors, while some public TCRs were found in many individuals. V-gene and J-gene trimming of TCR beta chains was associated with a missense DCLRE1C variant in a later genetic analysis, and the association was replicated in an independent cohort. When HLA alleles, especially DR and DQ, strongly co-occurred, TCR associations were difficult to assign to individual alleles. In an earlier analysis of 587 of the donors, most TCR beta V segments appeared in productive rearrangements about 90% or about 30% of the time, broadly matching IMGT annotations. Because the 87-base-pair reads could not distinguish some IMGT-functional V segments, including TRBV6-2 and TRBV6-3, those segments were excluded. Immune exposure information for the cohort was limited to CMV serostatus. Roughly uniform sequencing depth across donors was assumed in presence/absence analyses, although this assumption may not hold. In both the original and validation cohorts, the classifier was reported to diagnose cytomegalovirus status with high specificity and sensitivity. In vitro tests confirmed that a few of the cytomegalovirus-associated TCR beta chains recognize cytomegalovirus antigens. In a later analysis, TCR association rates were found to vary across HLA loci, with the most associated TCRs seen for DRB1 alleles and the fewest for HLA-C alleles. A further reported finding was that TCR beta sequences accurately predicted the HLA-A and HLA-B alleles for most subjects in the first cohort. Linkage disequilibrium might explain the correlated functional status among segregating V segments, but an unknown experimental factor could not be excluded. Because HLA typing was missing for some donors at each locus, association tests included only the typed subset. The study listed 164 TCR beta chains as associated with cytomegalovirus. The cohort was sequenced for TCR beta chains only, and without alpha or paired-chain data the features that could be detected were limited.

The chain joins TRBV28 to TRBJ2-5; possibly the D gene is TRBD1, per 6 matching bases. Sample: PBMCs. The TCR originated in a woman in her thirties or forties in good health and CMV-seronegative. The CDR3 in this case is CASSLGGAGETQYF. The DNA sequence follows: TGTGCCAGCAGTTTAGGGGGCGCGGGCGAGACCCAGTACTTC. The reference TRBV28 and TRBJ2-5 proteins fill in what lies around the CDR3, so the full variable domain reads DVKVTQSSRYLVKRTGEKVFLECVQDMDHENMFWYRQDPGLGLRLIYFSYDVKMKEKGDIPEGYSVSREKKERFSLILESASTNQTSMYLCASSLGGAGETQYFGPGTRLLVL.